A single sample is the source of the 23 T cell receptor beta chains below, sequenced in a study of HIV-infected patients and healthy controls. All unsorted peripheral T cells were captured because whole blood was used without fractionation. cDNA was made from approximately 500 ng RNA using alpha and beta constant primers. Using multiplexing indices, alpha and beta chain libraries were generated apart by chain-specific third strand synthesis. One entry per CDR3 protein results from TCRdb running MiXCR on the 5' RACE reads. The sample lists 4,000 or so distinct CDR3 sequences; roughly 8% were seen once. Sequenced material: blood, taken before antiretroviral therapy. Receptors originate from an adult with HIV infection.

This clonotype showed up just once. The CDR3 here is CSARDPAGSDTQYF. CDR3 coding DNA: TGCAGTGCTAGAGATCCAGCGGGGTCAGATACGCAGTATTTT. The rearrangement links TRBV20-1 to TRBJ2-3; 7 bases fit TRBD2. This CDR3 contains 14 residues. With V trimmed by 0 bases and J by 4 bases, 4 bases remained unmatched. CDR1 and CDR2 (germline): DFQATT, SNEGSKA (reference sequence).

This clonotype appeared many times. The gene calls are TRBV3-1 and TRBJ1-2, with D possibly being TRBD1 (6 bases). The CDR3 consists of 13 residues. Germline V lookup: CDR1 LGHDT, CDR2 YNNKEL (reference sequence). V was clipped by 2 bases and J by 2 bases, with 6 bases between them. The CDR3 here is CASSQQGNYGYTF. Here the CDR3 DNA reads TGTGCCAGCAGCCAACAGGGGAACTATGGCTACACCTTC.

In this sample, this clonotype is medium-sized (0.01 to 0.1%). V is TRBV20-1 and J is TRBJ1-2; D remains unclear. The length of the CDR3 is 14 residues. CDR1 and CDR2 (germline): DFQATT, SNEGSKA (reference sequence). Between the trimmed V and J ends, which lost 1 base and 5 bases, there was a span of 14 bases. CDR3 DNA sequence: TGCAGTGCTAGAGCCCCAGGCGGGGATTATGGCTACACCTTC. Its translation: CSARAPGGDYGYTF.

In this sample, this clonotype is medium-sized (0.01 to 0.1%). The chain has TRBV20-1 and TRBJ2-5; D gene unclear. The V end was cut by 3 bases, the J end by 1 base, with 9 bases between. Germline V gene lookup returns CDR1 DFQATT and CDR2 SNEGSKA (reference sequence). The CDR3 extends over 13 amino acids. CDR3 DNA: TGCAGTGCTAGTGTGTCAGGCCAAGAGACCCAGTACTTC. Translated, it gives CSASVSGQETQYF.

The table lists this clonotype with a few counts. This chain uses TRBV29-1 with TRBJ1-1; possibly TRBD1 for D (5 bases). Germline CDR1 is SQVTM and CDR2 is ANQGSEA. This CDR3 comprises 13 residues. The V and J ends lost 3 bases and 1 base respectively, with 9 bases between them. CDR3 nucleotide sequence: TGCAGCGTTGAGGAGACAGCGAACACTGAAGCTTTCTTT. It specifies CSVEETANTEAFF.

This clonotype is categorized as medium-sized. Written as DNA, the CDR3 is TGTGCCAGCAGTTACTTCCTAGCGGGAGGGCCTGACGAGCAGTACTTC. It translates to CASSYFLAGGPDEQYF. The rearrangement uses TRBV6-6 and TRBJ2-7, with 12 bases fitting TRBD2. The ends lost 1 base at V and 5 bases at J; junction bases unmatched: 6. Germline V gene data show CDR1 as MNHNY and CDR2 as SVGAGI (reference sequence). The length of the CDR3 is 16 residues.

This clonotype was seen a handful of times. The J gene is TRBJ2-5, the V gene TRBV7-2; 8 bases match TRBD1. Germline V lookup: CDR1 SGHTA, CDR2 FQGNSA. This CDR3 has 14 residues. V lost 4 bases to trimming and J lost 2 bases; unmatched junction nucleotides: 3. The CDR3 DNA is TGTGCCAGCAGCTCCCGGACAGGGCAAGAGACCCAGTACTTC. It codes for CASSSRTGQETQYF. Full variable domain (outside the CDR3, taken from reference TRBV7-2 and TRBJ2-5): GAGVSQSPSNKVTEKGKDVELRCDPISGHTALYWYRQSLGQGLEFLIYFQGNSAPDKSGLPSDRFSAERTGGSVSTLTIQRTQQEDSAVYLCASSSRTGQETQYFGPGTRLLVL.

By sample share, this clonotype is medium-sized. The chain carries TRBV3-1 and TRBJ1-2; no clear D gene. The CDR3 extends over 16 amino acids. V shed 4 bases and J shed 2 bases, with 17 bases lying between them. Germline CDR1 is LGHDT and CDR2 is YNNKEL (reference sequence). The CDR3 bases are TGTGCCAGCAGCCCCGAAAGGACCGGAGAGAACTATGGCTACACCTTC. It is translated as CASSPERTGENYGYTF.

This clonotype occurred many times. This chain links TRBV5-5 with TRBJ2-7; 13 bases match TRBD2. CDR3 length: 15 residues. V was clipped by 4 bases and J by 2 bases; unmatched bases: 3. CDR1 and CDR2 (germline): SGHKS, YYEKEE (reference sequence). CDR3 amino acids: CASSAGLAGPYEQYF. In DNA form, the CDR3 reads TGTGCCAGCAGCGCGGGACTAGCGGGACCCTACGAGCAGTACTTC.

This clonotype is medium-sized within its sample. This rearrangement joins TRBV27 to TRBJ1-1, with D perhaps TRBD1 (5 bases). Trimming cost V 3 bases and J 6 bases, with 11 bases left between them. From germline, CDR1 is MNHEY and CDR2 SMNVEV (reference sequence). This CDR3 contains 13 residues. The CDR3 is CASSFALGAEAFF. CDR3 coding DNA: TGTGCCAGCAGTTTCGCCCTGGGGGCTGAAGCTTTCTTT.

This clonotype is medium-sized. The V gene is TRBV7-9, the J gene TRBJ1-6; 8 bases fit TRBD1. The CDR3 extends over 16 amino acids. V shed 1 base, J shed 4 bases, and the junction held 3 bases outside the gene matches. Germline loops: CDR1 SEHNR, CDR2 FQNEAQ (reference sequence). CDR3 in DNA: TGTGCCAGCAGCTTAGGGACAGGGAGATATAATTCACCCCTCCACTTT. It translates to CASSLGTGRYNSPLHF.

In its sample, this clonotype is medium-sized. The V and J genes are TRBV27 and TRBJ2-2; 11 nucleotides agree with TRBD2. The germline V gene has CDR1 MNHEY and CDR2 SMNVEV (reference sequence). Losses at the gene ends were 6 bases for V and 1 base for J; bases not matched to a gene: 7. The CDR3 covers 17 residues. CDR3 residues: CASSGLAGGLNTGELFF. In DNA form, the CDR3 reads TGTGCCAGCAGCGGGCTAGCGGGGGGCCTGAACACCGGGGAGCTGTTTTTT.

Relative to its sample, this clonotype is medium-sized (0.01 to 0.1%). The rearrangement joins TRBV6-1 to TRBJ2-3; 7 bases line up with TRBD1. The CDR3 covers 16 residues. J lost 0 bases, V lost 8 bases, and 11 bases had no gene match. CDR1 and CDR2 from the germline V gene are MNHNS and SASEGT. The CDR3 DNA sequence: TGTGCCAGCCAACCCGGGACAGATCCTAGCACAGATACGCAGTATTTT. This translates into CASQPGTDPSTDTQYF.

By share of the sample, this clonotype is large (0.1 to 1%). The gene calls are TRBV19 and TRBJ1-5, with no clear D. Germline V gene lookup returns CDR1 LNHDA and CDR2 SQIVND (reference sequence). CDR3 length equals 13 residues. V lost 3 bases and J 5 bases, leaving 8 bases between the germline ends. The CDR3 bases are TGTGCCAGTAGTATGGCTGTCCATCAGCCCCAGCATTTT. It codes for CASSMAVHQPQHF.

This clonotype is medium-sized (0.01 to 0.1%) in the sample. The chain combines TRBV5-5 with TRBJ2-3; D is perhaps TRBD2 (6 bases). Trimming left V 4 bases short and J 1 base short, with 10 bases between. This CDR3 has 14 residues. Looked up from germline, CDR1 is SGHKS and CDR2 is YYEKEE (reference sequence). CDR3 sequence (DNA): TGTGCCAGCAGCATTAGCGGACGCACAGATACGCAGTATTTT. Translating it yields CASSISGRTDTQYF.

This clonotype was found many times. The rearrangement joins TRBV29-1 to TRBJ1-2, with D possibly TRBD1 on 6 matching bases. Germline loops: CDR1 SQVTM, CDR2 ANQGSEA. With 5 bases removed from V and 4 bases from J, the gap between germline ends came to 20 bases. CDR3 length equals 15 residues. The CDR3 sequence is CSVPNFETGSYGYTF. In nucleotides, the CDR3 is TGCAGCGTTCCTAACTTCGAAACAGGGAGCTATGGCTACACCTTC.

This clonotype is deemed medium-sized. The chain links TRBV28 to TRBJ2-7, with TRBD1 matching 7 bases. The CDR3 extends over 18 amino acids. The germline CDR1 and CDR2 sequences are MDHEN and SYDVKM. V gave up 1 base and J gave up 1 base; unmatched junction bases: 13. CDR3 loop: CASSLLSGTELNSYEQYF. The CDR3 DNA reads as TGTGCCAGCAGTTTATTGTCAGGGACAGAACTCAATTCCTACGAGCAGTACTTC.

This clonotype is medium-sized (0.01 to 0.1%) in the sample. V gene TRBV19 combines with J gene TRBJ1-1; D is unresolved. The germline V gene encodes CDR1 LNHDA and CDR2 SQIVND (reference sequence). Trimming took 2 bases from V and 6 from J, leaving 10 bases between them. The CDR3 spans 13 residues. In nucleotides, the CDR3 is TGTGCCAGTAGTATACAAATGAGGGCTGAAGCTTTCTTT. Protein sequence: CASSIQMRAEAFF. The full variable domain, with the rest looked up from reference TRBV19 and TRBJ1-1, is DGGITQSPKYLFRKEGQNVTLSCEQNLNHDAMYWYRQDPGQGLRLIYYSQIVNDFQKGDIAEGYSVSREKKESFPLTVTSAQKNPTAFYLCASSIQMRAEAFFGQGTRLTVV.

By share of the sample, this clonotype is medium-sized. The rearrangement uses TRBV2 and TRBJ2-3; 15 positions agree with TRBD2. V gave up 6 bases and J gave up 5 bases; unmatched junction bases: 6. The CDR3 extends over 16 amino acids. Germline V gene lookup returns CDR1 SNHLY and CDR2 FYNNEI. CDR3 protein: CASSRGLAGGEDTQYF. The DNA of the CDR3 is TGTGCCAGCAGCCGGGGACTAGCGGGAGGCGAAGATACGCAGTATTTT.

This clonotype qualifies as medium-sized (0.01 to 0.1%). The V and J genes are TRBV7-2 and TRBJ1-5; D call uncertain. The germline CDR1 and CDR2 sequences are SGHTA and FQGNSA. With 3 bases removed from V and 5 bases from J, the gap between germline ends came to 17 bases. The CDR3 is made up of 16 amino acids. This CDR3 reads CASSFSTSLRDQPQHF. The CDR3 coding sequence is TGTGCCAGCAGCTTTTCGACAAGCCTACGGGATCAGCCCCAGCATTTT.

This clonotype is medium-sized. The chain employs TRBV7-3 and TRBJ2-7, with 13 nucleotides matching TRBD2. The CDR3 extends over 18 amino acids. From germline, CDR1 is SGHTA and CDR2 FQGTGA. V shed 10 bases and J 5 bases; nucleotides not matched to a gene: 20. As DNA, the CDR3 is TGTGCCATCGGGACTAGCGGGAATCCGCCGAACTATTGCCACGAGCAGTACTTC. Its translation: CAIGTSGNPPNYCHEQYF.

The chain has TRBV5-4 and TRBJ2-1; TRBD2 is a possible D gene (5 bases). Trimming left V 0 bases short and J 5 bases short, with 12 bases between. Germline assignment: CDR1 SGHNT and CDR2 YYREEE (reference sequence). CDR3 size: 15 residues. The DNA of the CDR3 is TGTGCCAGCAGCTTGGGAAGCGGAACAAACAATGAGCAGTTCTTC. Its translation: CASSLGSGTNNEQFF.

This clonotype was detected only a few times. The V call is TRBV2, the J call TRBJ2-3; tentatively, D is TRBD2 (6 bases). From germline, CDR1 is SNHLY and CDR2 FYNNEI. The germline V and J ends were trimmed by 8 bases and 3 bases, with 15 bases remaining between them. This CDR3 region has 14 residues. The CDR3 here is CASRKTGVTDTQYF. The CDR3 coding sequence is TGTGCCAGCCGGAAAACGGGGGTGACAGATACGCAGTATTTT. The full variable domain, completed using reference TRBV2 and TRBJ2-3, is EPEVTQTPSHQVTQMGQEVILRCVPISNHLYFYWYRQILGQKVEFLVSFYNNEISEKSEIFDDQFSVERPDGSNFTLKIRSTKLEDSAMYFCASRKTGVTDTQYFGPGTRLTVL.